This is a list of T cell receptor beta chains from one sample in a study of glioma-infiltrating T cells. One entry per CDR3 protein, called by TCRdb with MiXCR from the multiplex PCR reads. The sample lists about 130,000 distinct CDR3 sequences, about 22% occurring once. The sample comprised glioma tissue, nonneoplastic brain tissue, or PBMCs (not recorded which). The origin of the receptors is a human donor with low-grade glioma or glioblastoma, undergoing nonglioma brain surgery, or in good health (not recorded which). The CDR3 runs from the conserved cysteine through the conserved F or W. A D gene is named only where the DNA matches it firmly. Clone size is not always given. Where it is, it says once, few, many or a class for expanded clones.

size: NA
V: TRBV24-1
D: TRBD1
J: TRBJ1-2
CDR3: CATSETSTGSISGYTF
DNA: TGTGCCACCAGCGAAACGTCGACAGGGAGCATCTCTGGCTACACCTTC

size: NA
V: TRBV29-1
D: TRBD1
J: TRBJ1-2
CDR3: CSVEVPGTDTTF
DNA: TGCAGCGTTGAAGTCCCCGGGACAGACACCACCTTC

size: once
V: TRBV6-5
D: NA
J: TRBJ2-2
CDR3: CASSYSGNTNAGELFF
DNA: TGTGCCAGCAGTTACTCGGGAAATACGAACGCCGGGGAGCTGTTTTTT

size: few
V: TRBV7-9
D: TRBD1
J: TRBJ2-1
CDR3: CASSPGQVHLSSYNEQFF
DNA: TGTGCCAGCAGCCCTGGACAGGTCCACCTCAGCTCCTACAATGAGCAGTTCTTC

size: many
V: TRBV12-3/TRBV12-4
D: NA
J: TRBJ2-1
CDR3: CASSLPKPLYNEQFF
DNA: TGTGCCAGCAGTTTACCCAAGCCTCTCTACAATGAGCAGTTCTTC

size: many
V: TRBV6-1
D: NA
J: TRBJ1-1
CDR3: CASSVGVGTEAFF
DNA: TGTGCCAGCAGTGTGGGGGTTGGCACTGAAGCTTTCTTT

size: NA
V: TRBV7-9
D: NA
J: TRBJ1-2
CDR3: CASSLPGPTDPDSYGYTF
DNA: TGTGCCAGCAGCCTCCCGGGGCCGACAGACCCAGACAGCTATGGCTACACCTTC

size: NA
V: TRBV19
D: TRBD1
J: TRBJ1-2
CDR3: CASSHQGVYRGYTF
DNA: TGTGCCAGTAGTCACCAGGGGGTTTATCGGGGCTACACCTTC

size: NA
V: TRBV7-9
D: NA
J: TRBJ2-2
CDR3: CASSSRGPTGELFF
DNA: TGTGCCAGCAGCTCGCGGGGGCCCACCGGGGAGCTGTTTTTT

size: many
V: TRBV10-3
D: NA
J: TRBJ1-1
CDR3: CAILEAFF
DNA: TGTGCCATTTTGGAAGCTTTCTTT

size: NA
V: TRBV24-1
D: TRBD2
J: TRBJ2-2
CDR3: CATSDAPTSGHGELFF
DNA: TGTGCCACCAGTGATGCCCCGACTAGCGGCCACGGGGAGCTGTTTTTT

size: few
V: TRBV11-2
D: NA
J: TRBJ1-2
CDR3: CERYGYTF
DNA: TGTGAGAGATACGGCTACACCTTC

size: NA
V: TRBV5-4
D: TRBD1
J: TRBJ1-2
CDR3: CASSQDRGRDNYGYTF
DNA: TGTGCCAGCAGCCAGGACAGGGGGCGGGATAACTATGGCTACACCTTC

size: many
V: TRBV15
D: TRBD1
J: TRBJ2-3
CDR3: CATSSDRGYGDTQYF
DNA: TGTGCCACCAGCAGCGACAGGGGTTATGGAGATACGCAGTATTTT

size: NA
V: TRBV10-3
D: TRBD2
J: TRBJ2-3
CDR3: CAISEASGGRADTQYF
DNA: TGTGCCATCAGTGAGGCTAGCGGGGGCCGGGCAGATACGCAGTATTTT

size: few
V: TRBV20-1
D: TRBD2
J: TRBJ2-3
CDR3: CSAPWGLAGRTDTQYF
DNA: TGCAGTGCTCCTTGGGGTCTAGCGGGGCGCACAGATACGCAGTATTTT

size: once
V: TRBV12-3/TRBV12-4
D: NA
J: TRBJ2-1
CDR3: CASSFGQTSYNEQFF
DNA: TGTGCCAGCAGTTTTGGGCAGACCTCCTACAATGAGCAGTTCTTC

size: few
V: TRBV28
D: TRBD2
J: TRBJ2-3
CDR3: CASTLGGITDTQYF
DNA: TGTGCCAGCACCCTGGGGGGGATCACAGATACGCAGTATTTT

size: NA
V: TRBV2
D: NA
J: TRBJ1-4
CDR3: CASSESDNEKLFF
DNA: TGTGCCAGCAGTGAATCCGACAATGAAAAACTGTTTTTT

size: NA
V: TRBV5-1
D: NA
J: TRBJ1-6
CDR3: CASSLLDLNSPLHF
DNA: TGCGCCAGCAGCTTGTTAGACCTCAATTCACCCCTCCACTTT

size: many
V: TRBV12-3/TRBV12-4
D: NA
J: TRBJ1-1
CDR3: CASSFRENTEAFF
DNA: TGTGCCAGCAGCTTCCGGGAGAACACTGAAGCTTTCTTT

size: many
V: TRBV12-3/TRBV12-4
D: NA
J: TRBJ2-1
CDR3: CASSRNRGGYPNEQFF
DNA: TGTGCCAGCAGTCGAAACAGGGGAGGCTATCCTAATGAGCAGTTCTTC

size: few
V: TRBV24-1
D: NA
J: TRBJ2-5
CDR3: CATSDAPGTPSQETQYF
DNA: TGTGCCACCAGTGACGCACCCGGGACGCCCTCGCAAGAGACCCAGTACTTC

size: many
V: TRBV28
D: NA
J: TRBJ1-5
CDR3: CASRPTGNQPQHF
DNA: TGTGCCAGCAGACCTACAGGGAACCAGCCCCAGCATTTT

size: once
V: TRBV18
D: TRBD2
J: TRBJ2-3
CDR3: CASSPPQGLGTDTKYF
DNA: TGTGCCAGCTCACCACCGCAAGGACTAGGAACAGATACGAAGTATTTT

size: many
V: TRBV28
D: NA
J: TRBJ2-1
CDR3: CASPPNRRFYNEQFF
DNA: TGTGCCAGCCCCCCTAACAGGAGGTTCTACAATGAGCAGTTCTTC

size: many
V: TRBV20-1
D: NA
J: TRBJ2-3
CDR3: CSAERPGSRGADTQYF
DNA: TGCAGTGCTGAAAGACCCGGGTCCCGGGGAGCAGATACGCAGTATTTT

size: few
V: TRBV7-2
D: TRBD2
J: TRBJ2-1
CDR3: CASSLAGGRIYNEQFF
DNA: TGTGCCAGCTCGCTTGCGGGGGGGCGCATCTACAATGAGCAGTTCTTC

size: many
V: TRBV20-1
D: NA
J: TRBJ2-1
CDR3: CSGTSMDEQFF
DNA: TGCAGTGGAACGTCAATGGATGAGCAGTTCTTC

size: few
V: TRBV29-1
D: TRBD1
J: TRBJ1-2
CDR3: CSVENRGGGYGYTF
DNA: TGCAGCGTTGAAAATAGAGGGGGCGGCTATGGCTACACCTTC

size: few
V: TRBV2
D: NA
J: TRBJ2-3
CDR3: CASNFGNQRDTQYF
DNA: TGTGCCAGCAATTTTGGTAATCAAAGAGATACGCAGTATTTT

size: NA
V: TRBV6-4
D: NA
J: TRBJ2-5
CDR3: CASRRDVNSVTQYF
DNA: TGTGCCAGCAGAAGGGACGTTAATAGTGTGACCCAGTACTTC

size: few
V: TRBV7-2
D: NA
J: TRBJ2-3
CDR3: CASSPQGGTDTQYF
DNA: TGTGCCAGCAGCCCACAGGGGGGGACAGATACGCAGTATTTT

size: NA
V: TRBV7-3
D: TRBD2
J: TRBJ2-1
CDR3: CASSSSSGGAFNEQFF
DNA: TGTGCCAGCAGCTCCTCTAGCGGGGGGGCCTTCAATGAGCAGTTCTTC

size: NA
V: TRBV7-7
D: NA
J: TRBJ1-4
CDR3: CASSEGTGNEKLFF
DNA: TGTGCCAGCAGTGAAGGGACCGGGAATGAAAAACTGTTTTTT

size: NA
V: TRBV14
D: NA
J: TRBJ1-6
CDR3: CASSQLQGNNSPLHF
DNA: TGTGCCAGCAGCCAACTACAGGGCAATAATTCACCCCTCCACTTT

size: NA
V: TRBV7-9
D: NA
J: TRBJ2-2
CDR3: CASSSRPSNTGELFF
DNA: TGTGCCAGCAGCTCACGGCCCTCGAACACCGGGGAGCTGTTTTTT

size: many
V: TRBV14
D: NA
J: TRBJ1-1
CDR3: CASSQDWTREAFF
DNA: TGTGCCAGCAGCCAAGATTGGACGAGGGAAGCTTTCTTT

size: NA
V: TRBV20-1
D: NA
J: TRBJ2-5
CDR3: CSARDRLGSPLETQYF
DNA: TGCAGTGCTAGAGATCGGCTGGGGAGCCCTCTAGAGACCCAGTACTTC

size: few
V: TRBV7-9
D: TRBD1
J: TRBJ1-6
CDR3: CASSVGTGDNSPLHF
DNA: TGTGCCAGCAGCGTTGGGACAGGGGATAATTCACCCCTCCACTTT

size: NA
V: TRBV6-9
D: NA
J: TRBJ2-3
CDR3: CASNWAEPTDTQYF
DNA: TGTGCCAGCAATTGGGCCGAGCCCACAGATACGCAGTATTTT

size: many
V: TRBV15
D: NA
J: TRBJ2-1
CDR3: CATSRGGGPEQFF
DNA: TGTGCCACCAGCAGAGGTGGGGGACCTGAGCAGTTCTTC

size: many
V: TRBV15
D: NA
J: TRBJ2-3
CDR3: CATSGRITAGTDTQYF
DNA: TGTGCCACCAGCGGACGAATCACGGCCGGCACAGATACGCAGTATTTT

size: NA
V: TRBV20-1
D: TRBD1
J: TRBJ2-5
CDR3: CSASARTGVIKTQYF
DNA: TGCAGTGCTAGTGCCCGGACAGGGGTAATTAAGACCCAGTACTTC

size: NA
V: TRBV2
D: TRBD2
J: TRBJ2-1
CDR3: CASTSPGTSGGYEQFF
DNA: TGTGCCAGCACCTCACCGGGGACTAGCGGGGGATATGAGCAGTTCTTC

size: many
V: TRBV7-8
D: NA
J: TRBJ2-1
CDR3: CASSLGGGSYNEQFF
DNA: TGTGCCAGCAGCTTAGGGGGAGGTAGCTACAATGAGCAGTTCTTC

size: NA
V: TRBV7-3
D: NA
J: TRBJ1-2
CDR3: CASSLVAGEGYTF
DNA: TGTGCCAGCAGCTTAGTTGCAGGGGAAGGCTACACCTTC

size: few
V: TRBV6-1
D: TRBD1
J: TRBJ2-1
CDR3: CASSPTTGKKAYNEQFF
DNA: TGTGCCAGCAGTCCGACGACAGGGAAAAAGGCTTACAATGAGCAGTTCTTC